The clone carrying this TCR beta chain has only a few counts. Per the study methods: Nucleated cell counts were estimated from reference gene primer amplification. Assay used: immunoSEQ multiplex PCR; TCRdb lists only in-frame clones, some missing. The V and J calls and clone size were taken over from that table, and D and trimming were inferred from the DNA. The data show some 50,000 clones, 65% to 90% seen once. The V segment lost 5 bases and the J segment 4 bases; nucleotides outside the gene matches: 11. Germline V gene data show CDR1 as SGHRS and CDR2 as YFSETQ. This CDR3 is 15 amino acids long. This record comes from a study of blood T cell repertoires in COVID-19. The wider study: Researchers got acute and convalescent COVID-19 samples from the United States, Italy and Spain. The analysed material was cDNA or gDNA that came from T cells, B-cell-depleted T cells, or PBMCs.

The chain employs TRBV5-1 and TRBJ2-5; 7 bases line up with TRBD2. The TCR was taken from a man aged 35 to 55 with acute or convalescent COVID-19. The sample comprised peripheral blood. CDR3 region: CASRSSGDVGETQYF. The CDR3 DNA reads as TGCGCCAGCAGGTCCAGCGGGGACGTCGGAGAGACCCAGTACTTC.